This T cell receptor beta chain comes out of a study of shared clonotypes between healthy human individuals. Method: immunoSEQ multiplex PCR; TCRdb's copy keeps in-frame clones and lacks some. The data contain around 980,000 clones, roughly 74% of them singletons. The origin of this receptor is a man younger than 30 in good health. Some clones in this sample may be carry-over from other donors' samples. Sequenced: memory CD4+ T cells from PBMCs. Indicated subset: CD45RA-negative fraction.

CDR3 amino acids: CASSYQGHQKHF. Here the CDR3 DNA reads TGTGCCAGCAGCTACCAGGGACATCAAAAGCATTTT. The genes are TRBV7-9 and TRBJ1-5; possibly TRBD1 for D (6 bases). Germline lookup yields CDR1 SEHNR and CDR2 FQNEAQ (reference sequence). Trimming cost V 4 bases and J 14 bases, with 15 bases left between them. The CDR3 is 12 amino acids.